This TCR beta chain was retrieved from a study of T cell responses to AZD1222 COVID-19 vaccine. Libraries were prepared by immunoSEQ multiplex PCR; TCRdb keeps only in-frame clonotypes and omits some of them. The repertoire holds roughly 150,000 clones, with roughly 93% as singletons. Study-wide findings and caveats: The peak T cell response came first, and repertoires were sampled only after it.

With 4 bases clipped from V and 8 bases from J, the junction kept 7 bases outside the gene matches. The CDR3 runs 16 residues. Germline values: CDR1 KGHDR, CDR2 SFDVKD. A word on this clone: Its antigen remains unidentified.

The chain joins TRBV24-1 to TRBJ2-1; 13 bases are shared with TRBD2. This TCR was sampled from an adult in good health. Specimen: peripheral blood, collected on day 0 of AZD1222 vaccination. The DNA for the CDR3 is TGTGCCACCAGTGACCGAACTAGCGGGAGGGCCCATGAGCAGTTCTTC. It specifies CATSDRTSGRAHEQFF.